A single sample is the source of the 10 T cell receptor beta chains below, sequenced in a study of Ad26.COV2.S vaccination and SARS-CoV-2 variants (dated by TCRdb to about 2021). Read against the paper, the sample's treatment or condition label means: some 20 received Ad26.COV2.S at low or high dose, single or two shots; five or six received placebo; per-sample allocation not given. For vaccine and placebo recipients, the sequenced repertoires came from samples collected on day 63 after the first injection. The library relied on the immunoSEQ multiplex PCR assay. As stored in TCRdb, this immuneACCESS dataset retains in-frame rearrangements with V and J assigned. A fraction of the clones does not appear; measured against another copy, unresolved V genes explain less than half of the discrepancy, and the remainder lacks a known reason. The sample data list 300,000 to 350,000 clones, and roughly 90% of these were observed just once. The ten biggest clones cover about 4.6% of the sample.

Sequences were derived from peripheral blood, sampled in a trial of Ad26.COV2.S vaccine versus placebo. The receptors derive from a person between 18 and 65 years old who received the Ad26.COV2.S COVID-19 vaccine or a placebo.

The genes are TRBV5-4 and TRBJ1-1; 10 bases map to TRBD1. V was clipped by 5 bases and J by 4 bases; unmatched bases: 2. CDR1 SGHNT and CDR2 YYREEE come from the germline V gene (reference sequence). This CDR3 is 13 amino acids long. DNA for the CDR3: TGTGCCAGCAGACGGACAGGGGGCACTGAAGCTTTCTTT. Its translation: CASRRTGGTEAFF.

This clone was picked up one time. The chain recombines TRBV9 with TRBJ2-1, with 9 bases lining up with TRBD1. Trimming took 4 bases from V and 9 from J; bases not matched to a gene: 26. CDR3 size: 20 residues. Germline lookup yields CDR1 SGDLS and CDR2 YYNGEE. The CDR3 loop reads CASSHTEVNHRGLRISEQFF. The CDR3 DNA sequence: TGTGCCAGCAGCCACACCGAAGTAAATCACAGGGGGCTGAGAATCAGTGAGCAGTTCTTC.

This chain connects TRBV28 to TRBJ1-1, with no clear D. Germline V gene data show CDR1 as MDHEN and CDR2 as SYDVKM. Trimming cost V 4 bases and J 11 bases, with 23 bases left between them. The CDR3 sequence is 15 residues long. The CDR3 DNA follows: TGTGCCAGCAGTTCCCCAACCCTGGGCGGGGTGAGGGCTTTCTTT. The encoded protein is CASSSPTLGGVRAFF.

The gene calls are TRBV10-3 and TRBJ2-7; 7 nucleotides line up with TRBD1. Unmatched junction bases numbered 9, after V lost 10 bases and J lost 0 bases. Germline CDR1 is ENHRY and CDR2 is SYGVKD. The CDR3 is made up of 14 amino acids. In DNA, the CDR3 is TGTGCCACGGGAAATCGACAGGGCTCCTACGAGCAGTACTTC. It translates to CATGNRQGSYEQYF.

V usage is TRBV23-1 and J usage is TRBJ1-5; 10 bases match TRBD1. TRBV23-1 is classed as an ORF, of uncertain function. The CDR3 extends over 19 amino acids. The V and J ends lost 1 base and 2 bases, in that order; junction bases with no gene match: 11. DNA for the CDR3: TGCGCCAGCAGTCAATGGTCGGGACAGGGGATACGAGGCAATCAGCCCCAGCATTTT. Amino acid sequence: CASSQWSGQGIRGNQPQHF.

The V and J genes are TRBV29-1 and TRBJ1-4; D gene uncertain. This CDR3 is built from 13 residues. The V end lost 6 bases, the J end lost 3 bases, and 11 bases lay between the germline ends. Germline loops: CDR1 SQVTM, CDR2 ANQGSEA. CDR3 bases: TGCAGCGTCCGCAGGCCCCCTAATGAAAAACTGTTTTTT. This gives the protein CSVRRPPNEKLFF.

The chain recombines TRBV19 with TRBJ1-4; TRBD1 might be the D (5 bases). Germline V gene data show CDR1 as LNHDA and CDR2 as SQIVND (reference sequence). This CDR3 is built from 16 residues. Trimming removed 2 bases from V and 5 bases from J, with 15 bases in between. DNA for the CDR3: TGTGCCAGTAGTATACAATCCAGGGTGAGGAATGAAAAACTGTTTTTT. The encoded protein is CASSIQSRVRNEKLFF.

This clone has only one observation. The chain joins TRBV9 to TRBJ2-1; 7 bases match TRBD1. J gave up 0 bases and V 0 bases, and 12 bases lay outside the gene matches. The CDR3 covers 19 residues. Germline V gene sequence: CDR1 SGDLS, CDR2 YYNGEE. The CDR3 loop is CASSVDPGGELSSYNEQFF. In nucleotides, the CDR3 is TGTGCCAGCAGCGTAGATCCAGGGGGAGAACTAAGCTCCTACAATGAGCAGTTCTTC. Supplemented by reference TRBV9 and TRBJ2-1, the full variable domain reads DSGVTQTPKHLITATGQRVTLRCSPRSGDLSVYWYQQSLDQGLQFLIQYYNGEERAKGNILERFSAQQFPDLHSELNLSSLELGDSALYFCASSVDPGGELSSYNEQFFGPGTRLTVL.

The J gene is TRBJ1-6, the V gene TRBV7-2; the D gene is possibly TRBD1 (5 bases). This CDR3 comprises 16 residues. Germline V CDR1 and CDR2: SGHTA, FQGNSA. V was cut by 3 bases and J by 5 bases, with 14 bases left in between. The CDR3 region has the DNA TGTGCCAGCAGCTTGGTGGCGGGGACCGATAATTCACCCCTCCACTTT. Protein product: CASSLVAGTDNSPLHF.

V and J are TRBV19 and TRBJ2-2; D is ambiguous. Trimming left V 2 bases short and J 5 bases short, with 12 bases between. Germline CDR1 reads LNHDA; CDR2 reads SQIVND (reference sequence). The CDR3 spans 15 residues. CDR3: CASSIIVYSTGELFF. CDR3 DNA: TGTGCCAGTAGTATAATCGTATACTCTACCGGGGAGCTGTTTTTT.